Listed below are T cell receptor beta chains from one sample, sequenced in a study of T cells after somatic rescue of genetic block. Sequenced by immunoSEQ multiplex PCR; TCRdb stores in-frame clones only, minus some. The repertoire holds 55,000 to 70,000 clones, with 80% to 95% as singletons. The sequencing sample was made of peripheral blood mononuclear cells (PBMCs). Source of these receptors: a man in his forties. Each CDR3 is given without its conserved first and last residue. The order of the fields is V gene, J gene, CDR3 protein.

v_gene: TRBV14; j_gene: TRBJ1-1; CDR3aa: ASSQVGGQVTEAF
v_gene: TRBV7-2; j_gene: TRBJ2-7; CDR3aa: ASSLGPDYEQY
v_gene: TRBV5-1; j_gene: TRBJ2-7; CDR3aa: ASSSFGDRVNEQY
v_gene: TRBV14; j_gene: TRBJ2-3; CDR3aa: ASSRLNGLNTQY
v_gene: TRBV4-3; j_gene: TRBJ2-1; CDR3aa: ASSQNRWDEQF
v_gene: TRBV20-1; j_gene: TRBJ2-3; CDR3aa: SAKFTDTQY
v_gene: TRBV25-1; j_gene: TRBJ2-5; CDR3aa: ASSGAGALETQY
v_gene: TRBV6-6; j_gene: TRBJ2-3; CDR3aa: ASKIGTGDTDTQY
v_gene: TRBV28; j_gene: TRBJ2-7; CDR3aa: ASNLGRPSYEQY
v_gene: TRBV5-1; j_gene: TRBJ2-7; CDR3aa: ASSLGAGNDEQY
v_gene: TRBV28; j_gene: TRBJ1-4; CDR3aa: ASRTGASTNEKLF
v_gene: TRBV11-1; j_gene: TRBJ2-7; CDR3aa: ASSLGLMTYEQY
v_gene: TRBV2; j_gene: TRBJ1-1; CDR3aa: ASRGAYETQSWEAF
v_gene: TRBV9; j_gene: TRBJ2-2; CDR3aa: ASSVEPGTGTGELF
v_gene: TRBV29-1; j_gene: TRBJ2-7; CDR3aa: SVPGTESYEQY
v_gene: TRBV11-2; j_gene: TRBJ2-2; CDR3aa: ASSLFGQGIGGELF
v_gene: TRBV20-1; j_gene: TRBJ2-5; CDR3aa: SATPKETQY
v_gene: TRBV19; j_gene: TRBJ1-2; CDR3aa: ASRLAGGGIDGYT
v_gene: TRBV30; j_gene: TRBJ2-5; CDR3aa: AWTLGGGRWETQY
v_gene: TRBV25-1; j_gene: TRBJ2-7; CDR3aa: ASSEHGTGLYEQY
v_gene: TRBV4-1; j_gene: TRBJ2-7; CDR3aa: ASSRGTGPSPEQY
v_gene: TRBV19; j_gene: TRBJ2-7; CDR3aa: ASSISDYRYEQY
v_gene: TRBV21-1; j_gene: TRBJ2-2; CDR3aa: ASYQGGGELF
v_gene: TRBV6-5; j_gene: TRBJ2-7; CDR3aa: ASSAHRPGAYEQY
v_gene: TRBV23-1; j_gene: TRBJ2-6; CDR3aa: ASSQRRPQMTGANVLT
v_gene: TRBV6-6; j_gene: TRBJ2-3; CDR3aa: ATTRTDTQY